This T cell receptor (beta chain) came from a study of T cells in localized non-small cell lung cancer. Study-level results: Uninvolved neighboring lung showed the greatest T cell clonality, exceeding tumor. Owing to sequencing of a solitary tumor region, heterogeneity cannot be discounted.

The CDR3 runs to 13 residues. Germline V lookup: CDR1 ENHRY, CDR2 SYGVKD. J lost 6 bases, V lost 6 bases, and 4 bases had no gene match. Libraries were prepared by immunoSEQ multiplex PCR; TCRdb keeps only in-frame clonotypes and omits some of them. The repertoire holds 25,000 or so clones, with 75% to 90% as singletons. On this clone itself: Its antigen is still unknown.

Material: peripheral blood, obtained before any cancer treatment. This chain uses TRBV10-3 with TRBJ1-1; 10 positions agree with TRBD1. The source is a female donor aged 60 or older with stage I lung adenocarcinoma. The chain's CDR3 is CAISGTGEAEAFF. In DNA form, the CDR3 reads TGTGCCATCAGCGGGACAGGGGAAGCTGAAGCTTTCTTT.